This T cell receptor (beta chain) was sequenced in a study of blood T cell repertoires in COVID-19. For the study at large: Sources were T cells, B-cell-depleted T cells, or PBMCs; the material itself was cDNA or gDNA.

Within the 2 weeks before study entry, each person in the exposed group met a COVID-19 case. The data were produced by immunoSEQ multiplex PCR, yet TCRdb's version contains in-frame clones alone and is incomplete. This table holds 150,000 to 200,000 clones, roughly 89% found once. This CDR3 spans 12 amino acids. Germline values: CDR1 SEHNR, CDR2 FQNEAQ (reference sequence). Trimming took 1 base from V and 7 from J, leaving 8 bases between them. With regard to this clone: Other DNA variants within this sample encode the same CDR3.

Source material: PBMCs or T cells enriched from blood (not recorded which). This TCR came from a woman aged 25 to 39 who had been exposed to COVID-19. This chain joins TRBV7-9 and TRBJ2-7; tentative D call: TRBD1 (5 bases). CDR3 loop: CASSLGGREQYF. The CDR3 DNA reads TGTGCCAGCAGCTTAGGGGGCAGGGAGCAGTACTTC.